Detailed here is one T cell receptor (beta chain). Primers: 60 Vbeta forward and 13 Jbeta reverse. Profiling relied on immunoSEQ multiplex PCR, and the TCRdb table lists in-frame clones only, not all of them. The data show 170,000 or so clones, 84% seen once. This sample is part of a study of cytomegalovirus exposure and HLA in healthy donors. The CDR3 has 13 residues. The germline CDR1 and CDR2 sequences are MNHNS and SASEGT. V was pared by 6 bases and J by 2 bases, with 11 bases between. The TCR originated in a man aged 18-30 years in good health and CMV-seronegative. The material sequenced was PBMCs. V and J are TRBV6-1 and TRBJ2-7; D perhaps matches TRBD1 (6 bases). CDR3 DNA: TGTGCCAGCAGCGCCCGGACAGCCTACGAGCAGTACTTC. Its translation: CASSARTAYEQYF.